This T cell receptor (beta chain) was recorded in a study of blood T cell repertoires in COVID-19. The overall study: Acute and convalescent COVID-19 specimens originated in the United States, Italy and Spain.

Germline V gene sequence: CDR1 SNHLY, CDR2 FYNNEI. V shed 6 bases and J 4 bases; nucleotides not matched to a gene: 16. The length of the CDR3 is 17 residues. Per the original methods: By means of reference gene primer amplification, nucleated cell counts were estimated. Generated by immunoSEQ multiplex PCR, the TCRdb table keeps only in-frame clones and is missing some. The V and J calls and the clone size are those of that table, but D and trimming were determined from the DNA. The table has about 200,000 clones, about 86% seen once. Participant age was roughly 18 to 89 years, and participants resided in 20 to 30 US areas.

This chain joins TRBV2 and TRBJ2-7; 9 bases match TRBD1. The TCR originated in a woman aged 40 to 50 with acute COVID-19. Sequenced input: PBMCs or T cells enriched from blood (not recorded which). CDR3 loop: CASRQRRTGELRYEQYF. The CDR3 bases are TGTGCCAGCAGGCAACGCCGGACAGGGGAACTCAGGTACGAGCAGTACTTC.